This TCR beta chain comes out of a study of CD8 T cells in Susac syndrome. The CDR3 is 14 residues long. V dropped 6 bases and J dropped 1 base, with 13 bases sitting between them. Looked up from germline, CDR1 is MGHDK and CDR2 is SYGVNS. CD8+ and CD4+ T cells were negatively isolated; TEMRA cells were FACS-enriched. A quantity of roughly 0.5 to 1 ug RNA underwent reverse transcription using random hexamers. One entry per CDR3 protein results from TCRdb running MiXCR on the immunoSEQ multiplex PCR reads. The sample records 150,000 to 200,000 distinct CDR3 sequences, around 95% being singletons. The chain joins TRBV25-1 to TRBJ2-7, with unresolved D. This receptor was taken from a human donor in good health. Sequencing was performed on CD4+ T cells from PBMCs. The CDR3 DNA is TGTGCCAGCAGCCCGTCGGACGGATCCTACGAGCAGTACTTC. It yields the protein CASSPSDGSYEQYF.